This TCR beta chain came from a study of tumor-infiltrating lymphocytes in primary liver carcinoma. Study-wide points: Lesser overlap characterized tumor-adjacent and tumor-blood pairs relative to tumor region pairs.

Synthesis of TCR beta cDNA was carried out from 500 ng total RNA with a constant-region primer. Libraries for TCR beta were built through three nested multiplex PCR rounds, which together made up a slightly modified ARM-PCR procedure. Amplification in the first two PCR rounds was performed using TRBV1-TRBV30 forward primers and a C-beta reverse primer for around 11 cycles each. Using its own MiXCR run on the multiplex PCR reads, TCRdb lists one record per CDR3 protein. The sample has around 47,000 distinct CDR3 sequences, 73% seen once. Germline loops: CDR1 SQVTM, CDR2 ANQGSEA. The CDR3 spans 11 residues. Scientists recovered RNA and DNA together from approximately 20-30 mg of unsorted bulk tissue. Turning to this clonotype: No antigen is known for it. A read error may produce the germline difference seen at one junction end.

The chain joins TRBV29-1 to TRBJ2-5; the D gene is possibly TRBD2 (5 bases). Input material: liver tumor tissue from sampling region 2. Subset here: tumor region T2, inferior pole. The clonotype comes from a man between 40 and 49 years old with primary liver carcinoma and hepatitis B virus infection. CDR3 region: CTVDRGETQYF. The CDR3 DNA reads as TGCACCGTTGATCGGGGAGAGACCCAATACTTC.